A selection of T cell receptor beta chains follows, all from one sample in a study of graft-versus-host responses after intestinal transplantation. Their target antigens are unknown. Only in-frame clones appear in the TCRdb table, and some are missing; sequencing was by immunoSEQ multiplex PCR. The top ten hold more than 0.75% of the sample, which has 100,000 to 110,000 clones, roughly 87% seen once. Sample: unstimulated CD4+ T cells sorted from spleen or lymph node cells, taken before transplant. Source of these receptors: a human donor who was the organ donor for an intestinal transplant. Both conserved end residues are part of each CDR3. The D gene is left open where the match is weak. Only part of the rows carry a size: once, few, many, or a class if the clone is expanded.

>TRBJ1-2|TRBV9|.|.
TGTGCCAGCAGCGTATCGGATTTTAGGGATGGCTACACCTTC
CASSVSDFRDGYTF
>TRBJ2-7|TRBV2|TRBD1|.
TGTGCCAGCAAAGTGGGGACAGACTTTCTAGAGCAGTACTTC
CASKVGTDFLEQYF
>TRBJ2-5|TRBV6-1|TRBD1|.
TGTGCCAGCAGTGACCTCAAACAGGGGGTGTCAGAGACCCAGTACTTC
CASSDLKQGVSETQYF
>TRBJ1-2|TRBV7-9|.|few
TGTGCCAGCAGGCCCGCAGGATTTAACTATGGCTACACCTTC
CASRPAGFNYGYTF
>TRBJ2-2|TRBV19|.|.
TGTGCCAGTAGTCCCACCCGTTTGGGGGTAAACACCGGGGAGCTGTTTTTT
CASSPTRLGVNTGELFF
>TRBJ1-5|TRBV5-4|.|once
TGTGCCAGCAGCTCTAGTCCGGGGAATCAGCCCCAGCATTTT
CASSSSPGNQPQHF
>TRBJ1-5|TRBV6-5|.|.
TGTGCCAGCAGGGCTCCGAGCAATCAGCCCCAGCATTTT
CASRAPSNQPQHF
>TRBJ1-2|TRBV2|.|.
TGTGCCAGCAGCCGTTCCGGGGGACCTTCCTATGGCTACACCTTC
CASSRSGGPSYGYTF
>TRBJ2-2|TRBV5-1|.|.
TGCGCCAGCAGCTTGGGAGGGGTGAACACCGGGGAGCTGTTTTTT
CASSLGGVNTGELFF
>TRBJ2-6|TRBV5-5|.|.
TGTGCCAGCAGCTTGGAAGGGGCCGGGACGGGGGCCAACGTCCTGACTTTC
CASSLEGAGTGANVLTF
>TRBJ2-5|TRBV5-6|.|once
TGTGCCAGCAGCTTGCGGGGGGCCTACCAAGAGACCCAGTACTTC
CASSLRGAYQETQYF
>TRBJ1-3|TRBV4-1|.|few
TGCGCCAGCAGCCAGGGGTTCTCTGGAAACACCATATATTTT
CASSQGFSGNTIYF
>TRBJ1-2|TRBV4-2|TRBD1|.
TGTGCCAGCAGCCAGCCGGACAGGGCCTATGGCTACACCTTC
CASSQPDRAYGYTF
>TRBJ1-4|TRBV4-1|.|.
TGCGCCAGCAGACCTCAGGGGAAAGCCGAGAGTGAAAAACTGTTTTTT
CASRPQGKAESEKLFF
>TRBJ1-1|TRBV9|.|.
TGTGCCAGCAGCGTAGACCCCCAGAACACTGAAGCTTTCTTT
CASSVDPQNTEAFF
>TRBJ2-5|TRBV28|.|.
TGTGCCAGCAGTTTATGGGCAGGGGGAGGCTCTGGAGAGACCCAGTACTTC
CASSLWAGGGSGETQYF
>TRBJ1-5|TRBV27|TRBD1|.
TGTGCCAGCAGCCAGATCCAACCGGGACAGGGGGCTAATCAGCCCCAGCATTTT
CASSQIQPGQGANQPQHF
>TRBJ2-3|TRBV5-4|.|.
TGTGCCAGCACCCCTGTGGCAGGTCGGAGCACAGATACGCAGTATTTT
CASTPVAGRSTDTQYF
>TRBJ2-1|TRBV6-1|.|.
TGTGCCAGCAGTGATTTGACAAGTTCCAATGAGCAGTTCTTC
CASSDLTSSNEQFF
>TRBJ1-5|TRBV6-5|.|once
TGTGCCAGCAGTCCCCACCTTAGGGTCAATCAGCCCCAGCATTTT
CASSPHLRVNQPQHF
>TRBJ2-7|TRBV6-5|.|.
TGTGCCAGCAGTTACTCGGGCCGGGAGATCCCCTACGAGCAGTACTTC
CASSYSGREIPYEQYF
>TRBJ2-3|TRBV6-5|.|.
TGTGCCAGCAACGCGGGCGCAGGAGGAGATACGCAGTATTTT
CASNAGAGGDTQYF
>TRBJ1-5|TRBV6-1|TRBD1|.
TGTGCCGTGGAGGGACAGCTGAGCAATCAGCCCCAGCATTTT
CAVEGQLSNQPQHF
>TRBJ1-2|TRBV7-3|TRBD1|.
TGTGCCAGCAGTCCGGGACAGGGAAACTATGGCTACACCTTC
CASSPGQGNYGYTF
>TRBJ2-5|TRBV27|.|.
TGTGCCAGCGGCTGGGGAGAGACCCAGTACTTC
CASGWGETQYF
>TRBJ2-7|TRBV6-1|TRBD2|once
TGTGCCAGCAGTGAAGGTTCTGGGACTAGATCCTACGAGCAGTACTTC
CASSEGSGTRSYEQYF
>TRBJ1-6|TRBV6-1|.|.
TGTGCCAGCAGTACCACCCCAGGGGTCCAATCACCCCTCCACTTT
CASSTTPGVQSPLHF
>TRBJ2-1|TRBV7-9|TRBD2|.
TGTGCCAGCAGCCCGTCGGGGGGGGCGGGCAATGAGCAGTTCTTC
CASSPSGGAGNEQFF
>TRBJ1-2|TRBV7-2|TRBD1|.
TGTGCCAGCAGCTCACAGGGACAGGGGGCTTATGGCTACACCTTC
CASSSQGQGAYGYTF
>TRBJ1-4|TRBV28|.|.
TGTGCCAGCAGTCCGCAACACAGAGCTGGGGGGCCTGAAAAACTGTTTTTT
CASSPQHRAGGPEKLFF
>TRBJ1-6|TRBV5-6|TRBD1|.
TGTGCCAGCAGCCAGGGACAGGGGTGGGTACCCCTCCACTTT
CASSQGQGWVPLHF
>TRBJ2-1|TRBV10-3|TRBD1|.
TGTGCCATCAGCCCGGGACAGTACAATGAGCAGTTCTTC
CAISPGQYNEQFF
>TRBJ2-5|TRBV5-1|TRBD2|.
TGCGCCAGCAGCTTGGCCTTCACACTAGCGGGGGGAGAGACCCAGTACTTC
CASSLAFTLAGGETQYF
>TRBJ2-1|TRBV13|TRBD1|.
TGTGCCAGCAGCTCGGACAGGGGATTTTACAATGAGCAGTTCTTC
CASSSDRGFYNEQFF
>TRBJ1-5|TRBV6-5|.|.
TGTGCCAGCAGTTTGGACACCAATCAGCCCCAGCATTTT
CASSLDTNQPQHF
>TRBJ2-2|TRBV19|.|.
TGTGCCAGTAGTCCCGCTATCCAACTGAACACCGGGGAGCTGTTTTTT
CASSPAIQLNTGELFF
>TRBJ1-3|TRBV6-1|TRBD1|.
TGTGCCAGCAGTTCATCAGGGGGAGGAAACACCATATATTTT
CASSSSGGGNTIYF
>TRBJ1-5|TRBV11-2|.|.
TGTGCCAGCAGCTCAGGGAAACAGGGATATAGCAATCAGCCCCAGCATTTT
CASSSGKQGYSNQPQHF
>TRBJ1-3|TRBV4-1|.|.
TGCGCCAGCAGCCAGCGGATCTCGGACACCAGCTCTGGAAACACCATATATTTT
CASSQRISDTSSGNTIYF
>TRBJ2-7|TRBV30|TRBD2|.
TGTGCCTGGAGTGAGAGAGGTAGCGGGGCTCCTACCTACGAGCAGTACTTC
CAWSERGSGAPTYEQYF
>TRBJ2-5|TRBV27|.|.
TGTGCCAGCAGTTTCCTCCCCTGGAGGGGGGCAGAGACCCAGTACTTC
CASSFLPWRGAETQYF